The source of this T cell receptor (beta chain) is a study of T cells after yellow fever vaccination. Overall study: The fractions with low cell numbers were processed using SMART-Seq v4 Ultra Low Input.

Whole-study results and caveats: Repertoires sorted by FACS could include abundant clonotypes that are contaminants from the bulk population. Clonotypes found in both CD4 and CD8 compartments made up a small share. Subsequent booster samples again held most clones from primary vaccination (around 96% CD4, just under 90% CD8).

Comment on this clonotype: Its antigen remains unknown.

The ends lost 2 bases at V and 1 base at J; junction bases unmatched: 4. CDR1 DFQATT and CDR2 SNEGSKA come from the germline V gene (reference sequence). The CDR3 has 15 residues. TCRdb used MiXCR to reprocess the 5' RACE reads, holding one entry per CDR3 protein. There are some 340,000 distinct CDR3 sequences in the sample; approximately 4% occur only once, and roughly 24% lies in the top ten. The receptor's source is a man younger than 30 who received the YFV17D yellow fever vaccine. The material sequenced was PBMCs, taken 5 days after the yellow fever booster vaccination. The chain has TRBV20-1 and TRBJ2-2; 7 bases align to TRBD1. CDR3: CSARLTGRNTGELFF. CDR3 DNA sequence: TGCAGTGCTAGACTGACAGGGCGGAACACCGGGGAGCTGTTTTTT.